This T cell receptor beta chain is drawn from a study of blood T cell repertoires in COVID-19. Profiled with immunoSEQ multiplex PCR; TCRdb holds only in-frame clones, not every one. The top ten hold about 2.3% of the sample, which has some 130,000 clones, 86% seen once. Cohort placement rested on clinical history that participants reported themselves. Recovered status in Cohort 3 required two negative PCRs, clearance, or symptom resolution. The CDR3 covers 15 residues. J was trimmed by 4 bases and V by 2 bases; bases with no gene match: 6. CDR1 is LGHDT, CDR2 YNNKEL, per germline (reference sequence).

The V call is TRBV3-1 (or the pseudogene TRBV3-2), the J call TRBJ2-7; 9 nucleotides match TRBD1. This receptor was obtained from a woman in her forties or fifties who had recovered from COVID-19. The sequencing sample was made of PBMCs or T cells enriched from blood (not recorded which). CDR3 sequence: CASSQLRDREYEQYF. CDR3 bases: TGTGCCAGCAGCCAACTTAGGGACAGGGAGTACGAGCAGTACTTC.